The 13 T cell receptor beta chains presented below share a single source sample, sequenced in a study of blood T cell repertoires in COVID-19. The data were produced by immunoSEQ multiplex PCR, yet TCRdb's version contains in-frame clones alone and is incomplete. Here the sample spans approximately 240,000 clones, around 84% being singletons. Sequenced input: peripheral blood. The receptors here all came from a man between 45 and 60 years old who had recovered from COVID-19.

V usage is TRBV7-2 and J usage is TRBJ1-1; no firm D call. The V gene lost 7 bases and the J gene lost 5 bases, with 14 bases spanning the gap. Germline CDR1 reads SGHTA; CDR2 reads FQGNSA. The CDR3 loop spans 13 amino acids. The CDR3 coding sequence is TGTGCCAGCACCCGAGGTGTACGAACTGAAGCTTTCTTT. This translates into CASTRGVRTEAFF.

CDR3 in DNA: TGTGCCAGCTCACGGGACAGGGGATGGTCTGGAAACACCATATATTTT. It specifies CASSRDRGWSGNTIYF. The chain joins TRBV18 to TRBJ1-3, with TRBD1 matching 10 bases. CDR3 length: 16 amino acids. Per the germline V gene, CDR1 is KGHSH and CDR2 is LQKENI. The ends lost 4 bases at V and 1 base at J; junction bases unmatched: 4.

In its sample, this clone was seen once. CDR3 coding DNA: TGTGCCATCAGTGAGTCGAGGGACGCCGGGCTAGCGGGAGGAATTGAGCAGTTCTTC. This codes for CAISESRDAGLAGGIEQFF. The rearrangement links TRBV10-3 to TRBJ2-1, with TRBD2 matching 11 bases. The V segment lost 0 bases and the J segment 9 bases; nucleotides outside the gene matches: 16. Germline V gene sequence: CDR1 ENHRY, CDR2 SYGVKD. The CDR3 length is 19 residues.

The CDR3 bases are TGTGCCAGCAGGAGGGACAGGGGTGGGACTGAAGCTTTCTTT. This encodes CASRRDRGGTEAFF. V usage is TRBV6-5 and J usage is TRBJ1-1, with TRBD1 matching 10 bases. The germline CDR1 and CDR2 sequences are MNHEY and SVGAGI. The CDR3 sequence is 14 residues long. The ends lost 6 bases at V and 5 bases at J; junction bases unmatched: 6.

This chain connects TRBV10-2 to TRBJ1-1, with 10 bases that match TRBD1. The junction had 6 bases not matched to a gene; V was cut back by 6 bases and J by 8 bases. Germline V gene data show CDR1 as WSHSY and CDR2 as SAAADI. This CDR3 contains 13 residues. CDR3 protein: CASSLTGGMEAFF. CDR3 sequence (DNA): TGCGCCAGCAGCCTGACAGGGGGCATGGAAGCTTTCTTT.

The J gene is TRBJ2-3, the V gene TRBV5-1; 10 nucleotides agree with TRBD2. Germline values: CDR1 SGHRS, CDR2 YFSETQ. V shed 4 bases, J shed 4 bases, and the junction held 3 bases outside the gene matches. CDR3 length: 14 amino acids. CDR3 sequence reads: CASSQSGRADTQYF. As DNA, the CDR3 is TGCGCCAGCAGCCAAAGCGGGAGGGCAGATACGCAGTATTTT.

The chain uses TRBV11-2 and TRBJ2-1; 8 bases align to TRBD1. The CDR3 extends over 14 amino acids. Germline V gene data show CDR1 as SGHAT and CDR2 as FQNNGV. Trimming cost V 8 bases and J 2 bases; bases outside gene matches: 5. The CDR3 spells CASQRTGTYNEQFF. The CDR3, as DNA: TGTGCCAGCCAGAGGACAGGGACCTACAATGAGCAGTTCTTC.

This clone was recorded once. This rearrangement joins TRBV7-9 to TRBJ2-7, with D possibly being TRBD2 (6 bases). The V gene lost 5 bases and the J gene lost 7 bases, with 24 bases spanning the gap. Germline V gene data show CDR1 as SEHNR and CDR2 as FQNEAQ (reference sequence). This CDR3 contains 16 residues. As DNA, the CDR3 is TGTGCCAGCAGCGCATATCGGGGTAGCGGAGGCCTTGAGCAGTACTTC. Its protein product is CASSAYRGSGGLEQYF.

V gene TRBV11-2 combines with J gene TRBJ1-1; D gene unclear. The CDR3 is made up of 11 amino acids. The germline CDR1 and CDR2 sequences are SGHAT and FQNNGV. V was pared by 4 bases and J by 4 bases, with 4 bases between. CDR3 nucleotide sequence: TGTGCCAGCAGCTCCCGCACTGAAGCTTTCTTT. It yields the protein CASSSRTEAFF.

The chain recombines TRBV5-1 with TRBJ1-2; 7 positions match TRBD1. Germline V gene data show CDR1 as SGHRS and CDR2 as YFSETQ. Unmatched junction bases numbered 3, after V lost 3 bases and J lost 4 bases. This CDR3 has 13 residues. The CDR3 spells CASSSGQPYGYTF. The CDR3, as DNA: TGCGCCAGCAGCTCGGGACAGCCCTATGGCTACACCTTC.

The chain recombines TRBV6-1 with TRBJ2-7; D is possibly TRBD1 (6 bases). The germline V gene has CDR1 MNHNS and CDR2 SASEGT. This CDR3 is built from 15 residues. V was clipped by 2 bases and J by 2 bases, with 13 bases between them. The CDR3 region has the DNA TGTGCCAGCAGTGAACTTAGTCAGGGGCCCTACGAGCAGTACTTC. It yields the protein CASSELSQGPYEQYF.

CDR3: CASSGEQGFNEKLFF. The CDR3, as DNA: TGTGCCAGCAGCGGGGAACAGGGTTTTAATGAAAAACTGTTTTTT. The J gene is TRBJ1-4, the V gene TRBV5-6; D is perhaps TRBD1 (6 bases). The CDR3 extends over 15 amino acids. Trimming shortened V by 4 bases and J by 4 bases, and 14 bases separated the two germline ends. The V gene's germline CDR1 is SGHDT and CDR2 YYEEEE.

The table lists this clone with a few counts. The V gene is TRBV29-1, the J gene TRBJ2-5; D may be TRBD1 (6 bases). Trimming took 2 bases from V and 5 from J, leaving 12 bases between them. The length of the CDR3 is 13 residues. Per germline, CDR1 SQVTM and CDR2 ANQGSEA. CDR3 sequence reads: CSVENRAGETQYF. The CDR3 nucleotides are TGCAGCGTTGAAAACAGGGCAGGGGAGACCCAGTACTTC.